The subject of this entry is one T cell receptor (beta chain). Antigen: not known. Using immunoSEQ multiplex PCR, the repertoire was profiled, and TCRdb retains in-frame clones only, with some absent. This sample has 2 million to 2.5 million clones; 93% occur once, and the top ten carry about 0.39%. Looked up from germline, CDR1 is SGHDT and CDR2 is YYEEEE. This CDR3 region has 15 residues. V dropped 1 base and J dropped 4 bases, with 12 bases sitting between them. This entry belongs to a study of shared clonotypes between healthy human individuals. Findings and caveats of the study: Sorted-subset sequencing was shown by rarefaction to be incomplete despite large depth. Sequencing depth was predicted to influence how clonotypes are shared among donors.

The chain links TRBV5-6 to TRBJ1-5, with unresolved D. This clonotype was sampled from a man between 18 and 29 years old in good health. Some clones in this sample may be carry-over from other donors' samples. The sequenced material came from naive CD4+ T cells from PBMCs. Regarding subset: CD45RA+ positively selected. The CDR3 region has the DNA TGTGCCAGCAGCTTGCGGCAGGCAAATAATCAGCCCCAGCATTTT. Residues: CASSLRQANNQPQHF.